This T cell receptor beta chain was captured in a study of Ad26.COV2.S vaccination and SARS-CoV-2 variants. The V gene end was trimmed by 6 bases and the J gene end by 6 bases; junction bases not matched to a gene: 7. The length of the CDR3 is 15 residues. Germline CDR1 is MNHEY and CDR2 is SVGAGI. The treatment: roughly 20 received Ad26.COV2.S at low or high dose, single or two shots; several received placebo; per-sample allocation not given. Following the first vaccine or placebo injection, samples were taken on day 63. Using immunoSEQ multiplex PCR, the repertoire was profiled, and TCRdb retains in-frame clones only, with some absent. The sample records 400,000 to 450,000 clones, roughly 90% being singletons.

This sequence originates from a person between 18 and 65 years old who received the Ad26.COV2.S COVID-19 vaccine or a placebo. The V call is TRBV6-5, the J call TRBJ2-5; TRBD2 agrees at 13 bases. The source material was peripheral blood, sampled in a trial of Ad26.COV2.S vaccine versus placebo. The CDR3 loop is CASRALAGGPKTQYF. DNA of the CDR3: TGTGCCAGCAGAGCACTAGCGGGAGGGCCAAAGACCCAGTACTTC.